This TCR beta chain is drawn from a study of T cell responses to AZD1222 COVID-19 vaccine. Study findings and constraints: The span of vaccine-associated CD4 TCRs extended across spike, with dominance at 160-218 and 743-854. Spike-specific TCR breadth and depth were elevated following two AZD1222 doses. Recipients of AZD1222 seropositive at baseline numbered only five or six. Clonal diversity was possibly underestimated; the donors were predominantly white British and more often female.

This clone was detected a few times. Antigen specificity is unknown. Produced via immunoSEQ multiplex PCR; TCRdb's table is partial and in-frame only. The sample has some 130,000 clones, 65% to 90% seen once; the top ten hold 7.9%. The germline CDR1 and CDR2 sequences are LNHDA and SQIVND (reference sequence). The CDR3 is 15 amino acids. The V segment lost 3 bases and the J segment 5 bases; nucleotides outside the gene matches: 5. The chain couples TRBV19 to TRBJ2-7, with 12 positions matching TRBD1. Source: peripheral blood, taken 28 days after the second dose of the MenACWY control vaccine. The TCR was taken from an adult who received the MenACWY meningococcal vaccine as a control. As DNA, the CDR3 is TGTGCCAGTAGTATCACCGGGACAGGGGGCAACGAGCAGTACTTC. Residues: CASSITGTGGNEQYF.